A single sample is the source of the 18 T cell receptor beta chains below, sequenced in a study of blood T cells in healthy people across ages (dated by TCRdb to about 2015). The library was prepared using 5' RACE. This sample was sequenced with an Illumina HiSeq 2500. A second PCR of about 6 to 12 cycles was performed with a sample-barcoded 5' primer and a J-beta primer mix. The public reads were reanalyzed by TCRdb: fastp trimming at Q25, MiXCR alignment, in-frame beta chains only. CDR3 protein duplicates are merged, each entry listing the most common genes and DNA. The sample table records around 1.7 million distinct CDR3 sequences; 28% of these occur just once. The top ten constitute roughly 8.2% of the sample. The sequenced sample consisted of blood. The receptors shown here come from a woman in her thirties in good health.

V and J are TRBV7-6 and TRBJ2-5; 8 bases are shared with TRBD2. The CDR3 is 16 residues long. V was pared by 7 bases and J by 4 bases, with 14 bases of the junction left unmatched. Per the germline V gene, CDR1 is SGHVS and CDR2 is FNYEAQ. The CDR3 nucleotides read TGTGCCAGCACCGCCCTTGCGGGGGGCGGGTCAGAGACCCAGTACTTC. Its translation is CASTALAGGGSETQYF. Full variable domain (remainder filled in from reference TRBV7-6 and TRBJ2-5): GAGVSQSPRYKVTKRGQDVALRCDPISGHVSLYWYRQALGQGPEFLTYFNYEAQQDKSGLPNDRFSAERPEGSISTLTIQRTEQRDSAMYRCASTALAGGGSETQYFGPGTRLLVL.

This clonotype was observed a handful of times. V usage is TRBV3-1 and J usage is TRBJ2-1; D is ambiguous. This CDR3 comprises 12 residues. Germline V CDR1 and CDR2: LGHDT, YNNKEL (reference sequence). V dropped 2 bases and J dropped 10 bases, with 9 bases sitting between them. CDR3: CASSQTRHEQFF. Written as DNA, the CDR3 is TGTGCCAGCAGCCAAACGAGGCACGAGCAGTTCTTC.

The sample holds a few counts of this clonotype. The chain uses TRBV6-6 and TRBJ2-6; D gene uncertain. The V gene lost 1 base and the J gene lost 0 bases, with 10 bases spanning the gap. The CDR3 runs 17 residues. Germline V gene sequence: CDR1 MNHNY, CDR2 SVGAGI (reference sequence). The CDR3 nucleotides read TGTGCCAGCAGTTACTGGGAAGGCAGCTCTGGGGCCAACGTCCTGACTTTC. Amino acid sequence: CASSYWEGSSGANVLTF.

The chain combines TRBV7-7 with TRBJ1-5; a possible D gene is TRBD1 (5 bases). V shed 5 bases and J shed 6 bases, with 11 bases lying between them. CDR1 and CDR2 (germline): SSHAT, FNYEAQ (reference sequence). This CDR3 spans 13 amino acids. The chain's CDR3 is CASSHGGFQPQHF. Here the CDR3 DNA reads TGTGCCAGCAGCCACGGGGGGTTTCAGCCCCAGCATTTT. The variable domain in full, completed from reference TRBV7-7 and TRBJ1-5, reads GAGVSQSPRYKVTKRGQDVTLRCDPISSHATLYWYQQALGQGPEFLTYFNYEAQPDKSGLPSDRFSAERPEGSISTLTIQRTEQRDSAMYRCASSHGGFQPQHFGDGTRLSIL.

This clonotype was seen a few times. The rearrangement uses TRBV12-3 or TRBV12-4 and TRBJ2-1; the D gene is possibly TRBD1 (6 bases). Trimming stripped 3 bases from V and 6 bases from J, with 12 bases between. The CDR3 spans 14 residues. As DNA, the CDR3 is TGTGCCAGCAGTTTTCAAACAGGGCGCAATGAGCAGTTCTTC. Its translation: CASSFQTGRNEQFF.

This clonotype was observed a handful of times. This chain joins TRBV6-1 and TRBJ1-2, with 7 positions matching TRBD1. V lost 2 bases and J lost 5; bases outside the gene matches: 2. The CDR3 is 13 residues long. Germline loops: CDR1 MNHNS, CDR2 SASEGT. For the CDR3, the DNA is TGTGCCAGCAGTGAACAGGGGGGGTATGGCTACACCTTC. Its protein product is CASSEQGGYGYTF.

The chain joins TRBV20-1 to TRBJ2-7; 7 bases line up with TRBD2. J lost 3 bases, V lost 5 bases, and 10 bases had no gene match. Per the germline V gene, CDR1 is DFQATT and CDR2 is SNEGSKA (reference sequence). The CDR3 consists of 14 residues. The DNA for the CDR3 is TGCAGTGCTTCCTCAAGCGGGATGGTCTACGAGCAGTACTTC. Encoded protein: CSASSSGMVYEQYF.

The chain is built from TRBV5-1 and TRBJ2-5, with D perhaps matching TRBD2 (6 bases). The J call may be in error: the DNA end matches TRBJ2-7 better. In germline, CDR1 is SGHRS, CDR2 YFSETQ. The CDR3 is 14 amino acids. The CDR3 DNA sequence: TGCGCCAGCAGCTGGGAACAGGCGGGGAACGAGCAGTACTTC. This encodes CASSWEQAGNEQYF.

The chain employs TRBV4-1 and TRBJ1-5; possible D gene TRBD1, 5 bases. The V end lost 1 base, the J end lost 5 bases, and 12 bases lay between the germline ends. This CDR3 has 15 residues. Germline CDR1 is MGHRA and CDR2 is YSYEKL. Here the CDR3 reads CASSQAGTGYQPQHF. In nucleotides, the CDR3 is TGCGCCAGCAGCCAAGCTGGGACCGGTTATCAGCCCCAGCATTTT.

This clonotype appeared many times. The rearrangement links TRBV12-3 or TRBV12-4 to TRBJ2-3; 8 nucleotides match TRBD2. V lost 6 bases, J lost 1 base, and 6 bases stayed unmatched. This CDR3 has 15 amino acids. CDR3 amino acids: CASSLLAGRTDTQYF. As DNA, the CDR3 is TGTGCCAGCAGCCTTCTAGCGGGTCGCACAGATACGCAGTATTTT.

The chain links TRBV18 to TRBJ2-7; 7 positions agree with TRBD1. Germline CDR1 and CDR2: KGHSH and LQKENI. Trimming cost V 3 bases and J 6 bases; bases outside gene matches: 11. There are 15 residues in the CDR3. The CDR3 spells CASSPGTVNGGEQYF. The CDR3, as DNA: TGTGCCAGCTCACCCGGGACAGTTAATGGCGGCGAGCAGTACTTC.

This clonotype has just a few counts. The genes are TRBV14 and TRBJ1-2; a possible D gene is TRBD1 (5 bases). The CDR3 runs 17 residues. V dropped 0 bases and J dropped 4 bases, with 18 bases sitting between them. Germline CDR1 and CDR2: SGHDN and FVKESK. In nucleotides, the CDR3 is TGTGCCAGCAGCCAAGATCTGGGACGGGGAGGAAGCTATGGCTACACCTTC. It yields the protein CASSQDLGRGGSYGYTF.

This clonotype was seen a handful of times. J is TRBJ2-4 and V is TRBV20-1; D unclear. The tail of the sequence fits TRBJ2-7 better, so the J call may be wrong. Germline V gene sequence: CDR1 DFQATT, CDR2 SNEGSKA (reference sequence). The CDR3 consists of 14 residues. The CDR3 DNA is TGCAGTGCTAGAGTGAAAGGGCAAGCCTACGAGCAGTACTTC. This sequence encodes CSARVKGQAYEQYF.

This clonotype showed up many times. The rearrangement joins TRBV7-2 to TRBJ2-5, with D perhaps being TRBD1 or TRBD2 (5 bases each). This CDR3 spans 14 amino acids. Germline V gene sequence: CDR1 SGHTA, CDR2 FQGNSA. Trimming pared 2 bases from V and 5 bases from J, leaving 12 bases between. The CDR3 DNA sequence: TGTGCCAGCAGCTTACGCGCAGGGAGTGAGACCCAGTACTTC. This gives the protein CASSLRAGSETQYF.

This clonotype was seen only a few times. This rearrangement joins TRBV20-1 to TRBJ1-2; D unresolved. The CDR3 loop spans 14 amino acids. Per germline, CDR1 DFQATT and CDR2 SNEGSKA (reference sequence). Deletions cut 3 bases from V and 0 bases from J, with 11 bases between. The CDR3 DNA reads TGCAGTGCTAGTACAGAGAGATCTAACTATGGCTACACCTTC. Encoded protein: CSASTERSNYGYTF.

In its sample, this clonotype was seen many times. The gene calls are TRBV5-5 and TRBJ2-1; possible D gene TRBD2, 6 bases. This CDR3 comprises 13 residues. Germline CDR1 and CDR2: SGHKS and YYEKEE (reference sequence). Between the trimmed V and J ends, which lost 8 bases and 6 bases, there was a span of 15 bases. The CDR3 here is CASHRDSANEQFF. The CDR3 DNA sequence: TGTGCCAGTCACCGGGACTCCGCCAATGAGCAGTTCTTC.

The chain employs TRBV7-2 and TRBJ2-7; perhaps TRBD2 as D (7 bases). The CDR3 spans 16 residues. Germline CDR1 is SGHTA and CDR2 is FQGNSA. The V and J ends lost 5 bases and 2 bases respectively, with 19 bases between them. DNA for the CDR3: TGTGCCAGCAGCCCTGCGGGGGCACAGGTGGCCTACGAGCAGTACTTC. Translation: CASSPAGAQVAYEQYF.

At least ten counts were recorded for this clonotype. This chain joins TRBV12-3 or TRBV12-4 and TRBJ2-6; TRBD2 might be the D (5 bases). This CDR3 is built from 14 residues. The V gene lost 7 bases and the J gene lost 0 bases, with 7 bases spanning the gap. DNA of the CDR3: TGTGCCAGCACCCGGGGCTCTGGGGCCAACGTCCTGACTTTC. Translated, it gives CASTRGSGANVLTF.